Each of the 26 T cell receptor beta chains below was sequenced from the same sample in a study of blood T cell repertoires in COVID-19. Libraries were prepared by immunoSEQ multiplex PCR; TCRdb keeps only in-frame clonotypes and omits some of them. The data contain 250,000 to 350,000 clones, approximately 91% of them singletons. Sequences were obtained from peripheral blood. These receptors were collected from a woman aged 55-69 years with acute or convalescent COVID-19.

The CDR3 bases are TGTGCCAGCATGGGCAGGACGAACACCGGGGAGCTGTTTTTT. Its protein is CASMGRTNTGELFF. V gene TRBV2 combines with J gene TRBJ2-2; D is ambiguous. Between the trimmed V and J ends, which lost 7 bases and 0 bases, there was a span of 9 bases. The CDR3 is 14 residues long. Per the germline V gene, CDR1 is SNHLY and CDR2 is FYNNEI.

The CDR3 nucleotides read TGTGCCAGCAGCCAAGACCAGGGGAGCTCTGGAAACACCATATATTTT. Encoded protein: CASSQDQGSSGNTIYF. The gene calls are TRBV4-2 and TRBJ1-3; a weak D match, TRBD1 (6 bases). Germline assignment: CDR1 LGHNA and CDR2 YNFKEQ. V lost 0 bases and J 0 bases, leaving 9 bases between the germline ends. The CDR3 runs 16 residues.

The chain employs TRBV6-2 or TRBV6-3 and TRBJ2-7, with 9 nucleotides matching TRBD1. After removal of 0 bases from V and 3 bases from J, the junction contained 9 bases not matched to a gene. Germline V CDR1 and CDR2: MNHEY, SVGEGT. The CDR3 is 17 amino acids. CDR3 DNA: TGTGCCAGCAGTTACTCGGTCGAAGGGACAGGGAACTACGAGCAGTACTTC. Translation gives CASSYSVEGTGNYEQYF.

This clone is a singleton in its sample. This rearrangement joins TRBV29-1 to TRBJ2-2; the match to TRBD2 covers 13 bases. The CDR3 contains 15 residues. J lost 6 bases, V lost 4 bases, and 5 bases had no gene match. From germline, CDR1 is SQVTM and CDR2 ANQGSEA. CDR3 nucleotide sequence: TGCAGCGTTGGTAGGACTAGCGGGAGTCCCGGGGAGCTGTTTTTT. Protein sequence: CSVGRTSGSPGELFF.

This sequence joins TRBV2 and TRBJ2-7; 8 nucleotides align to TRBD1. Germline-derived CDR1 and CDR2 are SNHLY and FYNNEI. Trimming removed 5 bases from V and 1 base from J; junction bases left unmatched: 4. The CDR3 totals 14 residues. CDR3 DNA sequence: TGTGCCAGCAGTAGGGACAGGAGATCCTACGAGCAGTACTTC. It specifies CASSRDRRSYEQYF. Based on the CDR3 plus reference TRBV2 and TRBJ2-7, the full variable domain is EPEVTQTPSHQVTQMGQEVILRCVPISNHLYFYWYRQILGQKVEFLVSFYNNEISEKSEIFDDQFSVERPDGSNFTLKIRSTKLEDSAMYFCASSRDRRSYEQYFGPGTRLTVT.

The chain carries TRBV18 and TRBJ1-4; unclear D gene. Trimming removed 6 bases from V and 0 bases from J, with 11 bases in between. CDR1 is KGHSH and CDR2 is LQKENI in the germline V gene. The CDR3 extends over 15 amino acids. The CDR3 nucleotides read TGTGCCAGCTCCCCTACAGCGGCAACTAATGAAAAACTGTTTTTT. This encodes CASSPTAATNEKLFF.

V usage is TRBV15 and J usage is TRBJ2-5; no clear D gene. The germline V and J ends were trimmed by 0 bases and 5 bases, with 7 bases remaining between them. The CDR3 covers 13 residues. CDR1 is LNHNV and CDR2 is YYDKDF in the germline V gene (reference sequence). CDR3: CATSRDRPETQYF. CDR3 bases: TGTGCCACCAGCAGAGACCGTCCTGAGACCCAGTACTTC.

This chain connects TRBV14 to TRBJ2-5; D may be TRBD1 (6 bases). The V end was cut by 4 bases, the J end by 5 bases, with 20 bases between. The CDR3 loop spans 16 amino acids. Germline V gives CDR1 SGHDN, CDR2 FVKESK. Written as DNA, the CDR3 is TGTGCCAGCAGCCCAACCGGGACACCGAAAGGGGAGACCCAGTACTTC. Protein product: CASSPTGTPKGETQYF.

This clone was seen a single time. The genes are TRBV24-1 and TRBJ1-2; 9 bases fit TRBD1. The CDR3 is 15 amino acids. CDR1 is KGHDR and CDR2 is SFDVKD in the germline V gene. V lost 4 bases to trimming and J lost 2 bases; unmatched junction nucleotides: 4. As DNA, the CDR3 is TGTGCCACCAGTGACCCGGGACAGGGAAACTATGGCTACACCTTC. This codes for CATSDPGQGNYGYTF.

DNA for the CDR3: TGTGCCAGCTCACCACGTCCAGGGTTGACTTCTTATGGCTACACCTTC. This gives the protein CASSPRPGLTSYGYTF. This chain connects TRBV18 to TRBJ1-2, with D perhaps matching TRBD1 (5 bases). Trimming removed 1 base from V and 5 bases from J, with 17 bases in between. Per germline, CDR1 KGHSH and CDR2 LQKENI. The CDR3 totals 16 residues.

The CDR3 loop reads CASSLPGAEQYF. The CDR3 coding sequence is TGTGCCAGCTCACTACCGGGCGCCGAGCAGTACTTC. The chain uses TRBV18 and TRBJ2-7; D is uncertain. CDR3 length equals 12 residues. The V and J ends lost 4 bases and 6 bases respectively, with 10 bases between them. Germline V gene lookup returns CDR1 KGHSH and CDR2 LQKENI.

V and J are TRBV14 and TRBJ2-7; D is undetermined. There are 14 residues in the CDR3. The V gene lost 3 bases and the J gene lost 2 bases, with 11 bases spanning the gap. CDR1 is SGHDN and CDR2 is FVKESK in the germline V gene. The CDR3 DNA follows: TGTGCCAGCAGCCACCTAAGCGCCCCCTACGAGCAGTACTTC. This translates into CASSHLSAPYEQYF.

In DNA, the CDR3 is TGTGCCAGCAGCGTAGCGCCTCTGACAGGGGGCGATGGCTACACCTTC. Protein: CASSVAPLTGGDGYTF. The chain combines TRBV9 with TRBJ1-2; 10 nucleotides match TRBD1. Germline CDR1 SGDLS, CDR2 YYNGEE. V was pared by 0 bases and J by 6 bases, with 8 bases of the junction left unmatched. The CDR3 loop spans 16 amino acids.

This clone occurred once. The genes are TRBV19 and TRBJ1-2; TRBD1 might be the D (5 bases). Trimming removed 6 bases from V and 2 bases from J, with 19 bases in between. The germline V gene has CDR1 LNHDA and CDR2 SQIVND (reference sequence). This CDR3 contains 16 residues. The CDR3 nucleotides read TGTGCCAGTAGCTATACCCCCATCGGGGGAAACTATGGCTACACCTTC. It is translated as CASSYTPIGGNYGYTF.

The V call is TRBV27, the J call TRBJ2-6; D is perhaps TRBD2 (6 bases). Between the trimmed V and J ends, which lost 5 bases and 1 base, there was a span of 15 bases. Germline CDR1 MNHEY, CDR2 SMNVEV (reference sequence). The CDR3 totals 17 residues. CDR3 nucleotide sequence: TGTGCCAGCAGTCCGCGGGGTTTTAGGTCTGGGGCCAACGTCCTGACTTTC. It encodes CASSPRGFRSGANVLTF.

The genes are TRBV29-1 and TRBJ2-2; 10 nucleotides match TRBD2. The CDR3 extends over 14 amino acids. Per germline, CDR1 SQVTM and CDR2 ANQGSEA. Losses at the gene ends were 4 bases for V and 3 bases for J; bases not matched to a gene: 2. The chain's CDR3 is CSVASGGDTGELFF. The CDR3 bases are TGCAGCGTTGCTAGCGGGGGTGACACCGGGGAGCTGTTTTTT.

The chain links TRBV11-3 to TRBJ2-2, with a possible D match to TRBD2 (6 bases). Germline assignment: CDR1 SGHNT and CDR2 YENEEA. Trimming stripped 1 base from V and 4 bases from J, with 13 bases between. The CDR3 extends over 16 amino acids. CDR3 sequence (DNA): TGTGCCAGCAGCTTAGGTGGAGGGATGGGCACCGGGGAGCTGTTTTTT. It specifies CASSLGGGMGTGELFF.

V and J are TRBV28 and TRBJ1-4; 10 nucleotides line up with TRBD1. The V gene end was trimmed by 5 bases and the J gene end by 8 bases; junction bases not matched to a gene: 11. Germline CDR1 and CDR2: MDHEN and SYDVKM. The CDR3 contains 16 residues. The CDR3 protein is CASSQPGQGWHEKLFF. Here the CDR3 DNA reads TGTGCCAGCAGTCAGCCGGGACAGGGGTGGCACGAAAAACTGTTTTTT.

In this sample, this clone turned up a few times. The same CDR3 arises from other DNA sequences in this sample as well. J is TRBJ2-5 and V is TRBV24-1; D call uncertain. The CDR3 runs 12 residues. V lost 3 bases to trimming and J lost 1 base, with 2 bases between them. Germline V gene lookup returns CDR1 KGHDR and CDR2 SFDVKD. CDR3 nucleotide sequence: TGTGCCACCAGTGATCTCCAAGAGACCCAGTACTTC. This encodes CATSDLQETQYF.

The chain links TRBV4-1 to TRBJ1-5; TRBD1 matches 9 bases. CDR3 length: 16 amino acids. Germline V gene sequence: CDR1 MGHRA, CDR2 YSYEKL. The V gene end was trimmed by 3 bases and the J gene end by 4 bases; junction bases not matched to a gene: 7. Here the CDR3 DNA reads TGCGCCAGCAGCCATTCTCCCGGGACAGGGAATCAGCCCCAGCATTTT. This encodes CASSHSPGTGNQPQHF.

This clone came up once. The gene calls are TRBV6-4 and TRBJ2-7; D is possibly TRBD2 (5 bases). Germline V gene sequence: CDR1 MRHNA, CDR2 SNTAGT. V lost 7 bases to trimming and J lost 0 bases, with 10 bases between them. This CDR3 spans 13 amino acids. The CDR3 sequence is CASIPGSSYEQYF. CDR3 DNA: TGTGCCAGCATTCCGGGGAGCTCCTACGAGCAGTACTTC.

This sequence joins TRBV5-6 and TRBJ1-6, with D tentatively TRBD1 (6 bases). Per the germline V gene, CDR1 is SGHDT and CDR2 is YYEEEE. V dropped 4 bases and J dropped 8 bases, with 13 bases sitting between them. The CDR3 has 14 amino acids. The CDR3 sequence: CASSLGQPYSPLHF. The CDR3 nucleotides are TGTGCCAGCAGCCTAGGACAGCCTTATTCACCCCTCCACTTT.

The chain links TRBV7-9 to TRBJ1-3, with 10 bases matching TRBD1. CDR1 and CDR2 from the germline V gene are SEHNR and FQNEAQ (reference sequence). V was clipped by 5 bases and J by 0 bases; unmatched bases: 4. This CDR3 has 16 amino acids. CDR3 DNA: TGTGCCAGCAGCCTGGGACAGGGGTCCTCTGGAAACACCATATATTTT. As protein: CASSLGQGSSGNTIYF. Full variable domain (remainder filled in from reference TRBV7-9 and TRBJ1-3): DTGVSQNPRHKITKRGQNVTFRCDPISEHNRLYWYRQTLGQGPEFLTYFQNEAQLEKSRLLSDRFSAERPKGSFSTLEIQRTEQGDSAMYLCASSLGQGSSGNTIYFGEGSWLTVV.

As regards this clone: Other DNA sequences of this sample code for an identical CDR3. CDR3 nucleotides: TGTGCCAGCAGTTTATCTGCGGGCGAGCAGTACTTC. Translated: CASSLSAGEQYF. V is TRBV27 and J is TRBJ2-7; D possibly corresponds to TRBD2 (5 bases). There are 12 residues in the CDR3. Trimming removed 0 bases from V and 6 bases from J, with 6 bases in between. Looked up from germline, CDR1 is MNHEY and CDR2 is SMNVEV (reference sequence).

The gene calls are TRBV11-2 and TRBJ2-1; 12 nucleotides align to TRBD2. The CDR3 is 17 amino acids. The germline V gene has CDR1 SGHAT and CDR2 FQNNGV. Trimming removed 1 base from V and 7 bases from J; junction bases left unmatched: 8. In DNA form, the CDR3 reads TGTGCCAGCAGCTTAGGATCCCGGCTAGCGGGGGGGAATGAGCAGTTCTTC. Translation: CASSLGSRLAGGNEQFF.

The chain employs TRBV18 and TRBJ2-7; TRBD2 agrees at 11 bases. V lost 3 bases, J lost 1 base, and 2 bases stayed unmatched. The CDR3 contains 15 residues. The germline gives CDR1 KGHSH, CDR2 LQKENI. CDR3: CASSPGLAVSYEQYF. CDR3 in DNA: TGTGCCAGCTCACCGGGACTAGCGGTTTCCTACGAGCAGTACTTC.